A single sample gave rise to the 25 T cell receptor beta chains below, sequenced in a study of T-cell reconstitution after alpha-beta-depleted transplantation in children. TCRbeta library construction was performed incorporating unique molecular identifiers. TCRdb reprocessed the PCR reads via MiXCR and lists one record per CDR3 protein. The data contain 200,000 to 250,000 distinct CDR3 sequences, approximately 11% of them seen just once; the ten biggest clones take up about 30%. Sequencing used PBMCs, obtained before TCRalphabeta/CD19-depleted stem cell transplant. The receptors were gathered from a child younger than two with acute myeloid leukemia, due to receive a stem cell transplant.

This clonotype was detected ten times or more. The chain carries TRBV2 and TRBJ2-1, with a tentative D call TRBD2 (7 bases). The CDR3 has 16 residues. The germline gives CDR1 SNHLY, CDR2 FYNNEI. Trimming took off 4 bases at V and 6 bases at J, with 19 bases between the two ends. In nucleotides, the CDR3 is TGTGCCAGCAGTGCTAACAGGGCCCTAGCGGCCAATGAGCAGTTCTTC. Translating gives CASSANRALAANEQFF.

This clonotype has more than one count but fewer than ten. The V gene is TRBV7-3, the J gene TRBJ2-1, with 9 bases aligning to TRBD1. Germline trimming cut 4 bases from V and 6 bases from J; bases unmatched to any gene: 13. The CDR3 has 17 residues. The V gene's germline CDR1 is SGHTA and CDR2 FQGTGA. CDR3 protein: CASSSLPGQGLVNEQFF. CDR3 bases: TGTGCCAGCAGCTCATTGCCGGGACAGGGATTAGTCAATGAGCAGTTCTTC.

With regard to this clonotype: With a much larger clone just one base away, this may be a read error. For the CDR3, the DNA is TGTGCCAGCAGCTTTCATGGGAGGAGTACTGAAGCTTTCTTT. This encodes CASSFHGRSTEAFF. The J gene is TRBJ1-1, the V gene TRBV5-8, with no clear D. CDR1 SGHTS and CDR2 YDEGEE come from the germline V gene. The CDR3 spans 14 residues. Trimming pared 2 bases from V and 5 bases from J, leaving 13 bases between.

This clonotype was found many times. The V call is TRBV3-1, the J call TRBJ1-1; D is ambiguous. The length of the CDR3 is 15 residues. Trimming stripped 0 bases from V and 11 bases from J, with 19 bases between. CDR1 is LGHDT and CDR2 is YNNKEL in the germline V gene (reference sequence). The CDR3 spells CASSQEPTATIKAFF. The CDR3 DNA is TGTGCCAGCAGCCAAGAGCCGACGGCCACCATCAAGGCTTTCTTT.

This clonotype has a count of ten or more. The chain couples TRBV29-1 to TRBJ1-2; D unclear. The CDR3 is 14 amino acids. Per germline, CDR1 SQVTM and CDR2 ANQGSEA. Trimming stripped 4 bases from V and 8 bases from J, with 20 bases between. CDR3 DNA: TGCAGCGTTGTGACGCCACAACTGGCGAGAGGCTACACCTTC. The encoded protein is CSVVTPQLARGYTF.

The rearrangement joins TRBV6-7 to TRBJ2-3; 15 bases are a match to TRBD2. TRBV6-7 falls under the ORF class, with uncertain function. With 11 bases clipped from V and 0 bases from J, the junction kept 15 bases outside the gene matches. The CDR3 sequence is 19 residues long. The DNA of the CDR3 is TGTGCCTTCAGTTTTTCCGGGACTAGCGGGAGGAAGAGCACAGATACGCAGTATTTT. Its protein product is CAFSFSGTSGRKSTDTQYF.

This clonotype was detected ten times or more. The chain links TRBV15 to TRBJ1-2; D not resolved. Looked up from germline, CDR1 is LNHNV and CDR2 is YYDKDF (reference sequence). CDR3 length: 16 amino acids. Between the trimmed V and J ends, which lost 0 bases and 1 base, there was a span of 12 bases. The chain's CDR3 is CATSREGSNLNYGYTF. CDR3 DNA: TGTGCCACCAGCAGAGAGGGCAGCAACCTTAACTATGGCTACACCTTC.

This clonotype was found many times. The chain carries TRBV27 and TRBJ2-7; D remains unclear. V was pared by 2 bases and J by 0 bases, with 11 bases between. This CDR3 has 15 amino acids. Looked up from germline, CDR1 is MNHEY and CDR2 is SMNVEV (reference sequence). CDR3 DNA: TGTGCCAGCAGTTTAGGCGGCAGGATCTCCTACGAGCAGTACTTC. Encoded protein: CASSLGGRISYEQYF.

In regard to this clonotype: Since a much larger clone is just one base distant, this may be a read error. The genes are TRBV27 and TRBJ1-2; 7 bases map to TRBD1. Germline values: CDR1 MNHEY, CDR2 SMNVEV (reference sequence). This CDR3 is built from 15 residues. The CDR3 here is CASSLSPGTDHGDTF. The CDR3 nucleotides read TGTGCCAGCAGTTTATCGCCTGGGACAGATCATGGCGACACCTTC.

This clonotype was observed many times. V gene TRBV20-1 combines with J gene TRBJ2-5, with 7 bases matching TRBD2. With V trimmed by 6 bases and J by 3 bases, 1 base remained unmatched. This CDR3 has 11 amino acids. Germline CDR1 and CDR2: DFQATT and SNEGSKA (reference sequence). The CDR3 is CSAGLEETQYF. CDR3 DNA sequence: TGCAGTGCAGGACTAGAAGAGACCCAGTACTTC.

This clonotype has just a few counts. The V and J genes are TRBV7-6 and TRBJ2-3; D might be TRBD2 (5 bases). The CDR3 has 13 residues. Trimming removed 3 bases from V and 6 bases from J, with 10 bases in between. Germline V gene lookup returns CDR1 SGHVS and CDR2 FNYEAQ. The CDR3 spells CASSLGESDTQYF. The CDR3 DNA follows: TGTGCCAGCAGCTTGGGAGAATCGGATACGCAGTATTTT. Using reference TRBV7-6 and TRBJ2-3 for the parts outside the CDR3, the full variable domain is GAGVSQSPRYKVTKRGQDVALRCDPISGHVSLYWYRQALGQGPEFLTYFNYEAQQDKSGLPNDRFSAERPEGSISTLTIQRTEQRDSAMYRCASSLGESDTQYFGPGTRLTVL.

In the case of this clonotype: This could be a read error, since a much larger clone is one nucleotide away. The chain recombines TRBV5-1 with TRBJ2-2, with TRBD2 identical over 8 bases. This CDR3 is 18 amino acids long. V was clipped by 0 bases and J by 0 bases; unmatched bases: 7. Germline CDR1 SGHRS, CDR2 YFSETQ. The DNA for the CDR3 is TGCGCCAGCAGCTTGGCCCCTTCGGGGGGGCCGAACACCGGGGAGCTGTTTTTT. Translating it yields CASSLAPSGGPNTGELFF.

The sample holds many counts of this clonotype. The chain joins TRBV5-1 to TRBJ1-3; D is unresolved. CDR1 is SGHRS and CDR2 is YFSETQ in the germline V gene. This CDR3 has 14 residues. Trimming took off 0 bases at V and 0 bases at J, with 4 bases between the two ends. The CDR3 reads CASSLDNSGNTIYF. In DNA form, the CDR3 reads TGCGCCAGCAGCTTGGACAACTCTGGAAACACCATATATTTT.

This clonotype was seen ten or more times. The rearrangement uses TRBV3-1 and TRBJ2-7; 7 positions agree with TRBD1. V trimming: 4 bases; J trimming: 3 bases; junction bases outside the gene matches: 9. The CDR3 runs 15 residues. Germline-derived CDR1 and CDR2 are LGHDT and YNNKEL (reference sequence). CDR3 region: CASSRLPGQYYEQYF. The CDR3 region has the DNA TGTGCCAGCAGCCGTCTCCCGGGACAGTACTACGAGCAGTACTTC.

This clonotype was observed at least ten times. The genes are TRBV18 and TRBJ1-1; D is undetermined. V lost 6 bases and J 1 base, leaving 15 bases between the germline ends. The CDR3 contains 15 residues. Germline V gene sequence: CDR1 KGHSH, CDR2 LQKENI. The CDR3 spells CASSPPPGRNTEAFF. As DNA, the CDR3 is TGTGCCAGCTCTCCCCCGCCAGGCAGGAACACTGAAGCTTTCTTT.

This clonotype was counted at least ten times. This rearrangement joins TRBV7-9 to TRBJ2-3; tentative D call: TRBD2 (5 bases). Germline V gives CDR1 SEHNR, CDR2 FQNEAQ (reference sequence). The CDR3 contains 17 residues. Trimming left V 2 bases short and J 0 bases short, with 15 bases between. This chain's CDR3 is CASSLRGPTSSTDTQYF. Here the CDR3 DNA reads TGTGCCAGCAGCTTACGAGGGCCTACCAGTAGCACAGATACGCAGTATTTT. Combining the CDR3 with reference TRBV7-9 and TRBJ2-3 gives the whole variable domain DTGVSQNPRHKITKRGQNVTFRCDPISEHNRLYWYRQTLGQGPEFLTYFQNEAQLEKSRLLSDRFSAERPKGSFSTLEIQRTEQGDSAMYLCASSLRGPTSSTDTQYFGPGTRLTVL.

This chain joins TRBV20-1 and TRBJ1-1; D not resolved. V lost 6 bases and J lost 7, with 15 bases in between. Looked up from germline, CDR1 is DFQATT and CDR2 is SNEGSKA (reference sequence). There are 12 residues in the CDR3. CDR3 nucleotides: TGCAGTGCCCGACCGAGTAAGTTTGAAGCTTTCTTT. This gives the protein CSARPSKFEAFF.

Many counts were recorded for this clonotype. The CDR3 reads CASKGTGPDTQYF. The CDR3, as DNA: TGTGCCAGCAAAGGGACAGGGCCAGATACGCAGTATTTT. The chain is built from TRBV27 and TRBJ2-3, with 9 bases that match TRBD1. This CDR3 has 13 residues. V trimming: 7 bases; J trimming: 4 bases; junction bases outside the gene matches: 3. Germline V gives CDR1 MNHEY, CDR2 SMNVEV (reference sequence).

This clonotype was counted ten times or more. The chain links TRBV3-1 to TRBJ1-1; the D is unclear. The V end lost 3 bases, the J end lost 11 bases, and 13 bases lay between the germline ends. The CDR3 contains 12 residues. The germline V gene encodes CDR1 LGHDT and CDR2 YNNKEL (reference sequence). The CDR3: CASSQGEGAAFF. CDR3 in DNA: TGTGCCAGCAGCCAGGGAGAGGGAGCGGCTTTCTTT.

This clonotype was detected ten times or more. This chain joins TRBV7-2 and TRBJ1-1, with unresolved D. Trimming stripped 4 bases from V and 1 base from J, with 25 bases between. This CDR3 region has 19 residues. The germline V gene has CDR1 SGHTA and CDR2 FQGNSA. CDR3: CASSSVTIGSPITNTEAFF. The CDR3 coding sequence is TGTGCCAGCAGCTCCGTCACAATTGGGTCCCCGATAACGAACACTGAAGCTTTCTTT.

Ten or more counts support this clonotype. The chain carries TRBV9 and TRBJ2-2; possibly TRBD2 for D (7 bases). The CDR3 is 14 residues long. CDR1 SGDLS and CDR2 YYNGEE come from the germline V gene. V was clipped by 5 bases and J by 3 bases, with 11 bases between them. DNA of the CDR3: TGTGCCAGCAGGAGCGGGACATACACCGGGGAGCTGTTTTTT. Its protein product is CASRSGTYTGELFF.

V gene TRBV5-1 combines with J gene TRBJ1-1; D call uncertain. From germline, CDR1 is SGHRS and CDR2 YFSETQ. The CDR3 has 17 residues. The V and J ends lost 0 bases and 1 base respectively, with 16 bases between them. CDR3 DNA: TGCGCCAGCAGCTTGGGATCCATAGGGCTTCGGAACACTGAAGCTTTCTTT. Amino acid sequence: CASSLGSIGLRNTEAFF. Full variable domain (missing parts from reference TRBV5-1 and TRBJ1-1): KAGVTQTPRYLIKTRGQQVTLSCSPISGHRSVSWYQQTPGQGLQFLFEYFSETQRNKGNFPGRFSGRQFSNSRSEMNVSTLELGDSALYLCASSLGSIGLRNTEAFFGQGTRLTVV.

This clonotype was seen ten or more times. J is TRBJ1-5 and V is TRBV12-3 or TRBV12-4; 9 bases agree with TRBD1. The CDR3 is 15 residues long. Trimming took 4 bases from V and 2 from J; bases not matched to a gene: 3. CDR3 sequence reads: CASSWGQGRNQPQHF. CDR3 in DNA: TGTGCCAGCAGTTGGGGACAGGGCCGCAATCAGCCCCAGCATTTT.

This clonotype was detected many times. The rearrangement links TRBV20-1 to TRBJ2-7, with TRBD2 matching 8 bases. The V gene's germline CDR1 is DFQATT and CDR2 SNEGSKA (reference sequence). There are 15 residues in the CDR3. Trimming at V came to 0 bases and at J to 5 bases, leaving 9 bases not matched to a gene. The CDR3, as DNA: TGCAGTGCTAGAGATGGCGCGGGAGGACGCAACGAGCAGTACTTC. Protein product: CSARDGAGGRNEQYF.

This clonotype was seen many times. The rearrangement joins TRBV9 to TRBJ2-2, with D unresolved. CDR1 and CDR2 from the germline V gene are SGDLS and YYNGEE. The CDR3 has 13 residues. Trimming left V 0 bases short and J 7 bases short, with 7 bases between. The CDR3 DNA reads as TGTGCCAGCAGCGTAGGCGGCATCGGGGAGCTGTTTTTT. Residues: CASSVGGIGELFF. Full variable domain (missing parts from reference TRBV9 and TRBJ2-2): DSGVTQTPKHLITATGQRVTLRCSPRSGDLSVYWYQQSLDQGLQFLIQYYNGEERAKGNILERFSAQQFPDLHSELNLSSLELGDSALYFCASSVGGIGELFFGEGSRLTVL.